This entry concerns a single T cell receptor beta chain. Its matching antigen is unknown. This sample was included in a study of cytomegalovirus exposure and HLA in healthy donors. The wider study: Across roughly 400 genotyped donors, approximately 80% landed in the Caucasian-associated ancestry cluster.

Trimming removed 3 bases from V and 8 bases from J, with 7 bases in between. CDR3 size: 11 residues. Germline V gives CDR1 SNHLY, CDR2 FYNNEI. The PCR contained 60 Vbeta and 13 Jbeta primers. The protocol was immunoSEQ multiplex PCR, while the TCRdb copy is restricted to in-frame clones and leaves out a portion. This sample's table reports around 150,000 clones. General study points: With DRB1 most and HLA-C fewest, TCR association rates differed between HLA loci in a later analysis.

At the time of sampling, donors were nominally healthy, though unrecorded immune exposures were likely. This rearrangement joins TRBV2 to TRBJ1-1; the D is unclear. Sample: PBMCs. The clonotype originates from a man between 35 and 55 years old in good health and CMV-seronegative. The CDR3 spells CASSDTEEAFF. As DNA, the CDR3 is TGTGCCAGCAGTGACACGGAGGAAGCTTTCTTT.